This TCR beta chain was sequenced in a study of memory CD4+ T cells and cytomegalovirus serostatus. Study in general: Of the healthy Belgian adults, under 10 were CMV seropositive and about 24 seronegative.

The sort gate was single viable CD3+CD4+CD8-CD45RO+ cells for memory CD4+ T cells. Produced via immunoSEQ multiplex PCR; TCRdb's table is partial and in-frame only. Among over 55,000 clones, around 80% were seen once, and the ten largest hold approximately 0.82%. As concerns this clone: Its antigen is not known.

Trimming removed 3 bases from V and 2 bases from J; junction bases left unmatched: 4. The CDR3 loop spans 16 amino acids. Germline loops: CDR1 SGHAT, CDR2 FQNNGV. Findings and limits, study-wide: Each of 67 CMV-associated TCRbeta sequences occurred in one to five individuals. Repertoires predicted CMV serostatus with median bootstrapped AUC of approximately 0.94.

This TCR was recovered from an adult in good health and CMV-seronegative. Sequenced material: memory CD4+ T cells from blood. This chain connects TRBV11-2 to TRBJ2-1; the match to TRBD2 covers 10 bases. Here the CDR3 DNA reads TGTGCCAGCAGCTTGGGACTAGCGTCTACCTACAATGAGCAGTTCTTC. As protein: CASSLGLASTYNEQFF.